This T cell receptor beta chain was identified in a study of shared clonotypes between healthy human individuals. This clone was seen more than once but under ten times. Sequencing used immunoSEQ multiplex PCR; TCRdb keeps in-frame clones, though not all of them. The sample yields roughly 2.1 million clones, 90% to 95% seen once. CDR1 and CDR2 (germline): LGHNA, YSLEER. This CDR3 contains 17 residues. The J segment lost 4 bases and the V segment lost 0 bases, leaving 10 bases of the junction unmatched. CD45RO-negative cells were positively selected for CCR7, leaving out terminally differentiated effector memory CD45RA+ cells.

The chain has TRBV4-3 and TRBJ1-2; 8 bases agree with TRBD1. The sample comprised naive CD8+ T cells from PBMCs. This TCR was recovered from a man between 18 and 35 years old in good health. Some clones in this sample may be carry-over from other donors' samples. The CDR3 spells CASSQDTEQGASYGYTF. Here the CDR3 DNA reads TGCGCCAGCAGCCAAGATACAGAGCAGGGGGCTAGCTATGGCTACACCTTC.